The 21 T cell receptor beta chains below were found in one sample sequenced in a study of T cells in Graves' hyperthyroidism and ophthalmopathy. TCR beta CDR3 regions were amplified from RNA. During a first-round RT-PCR of the TCR CDR3, the HTBI primer set was used. TCRdb recomputed calls from the multiplex PCR reads with MiXCR, one row per CDR3 protein. The sample shows approximately 510,000 distinct CDR3 sequences, approximately 48% of them seen only once. Sequences were obtained from peripheral blood or thyroid tissue (not recorded which). The receptors here all came from an adult woman with Graves' disease, either hyperthyroidism or ophthalmopathy (not recorded which).

This clonotype was found many times. This chain joins TRBV6-2 or TRBV6-3 and TRBJ2-7, with D perhaps TRBD2 (6 bases). Germline lookup yields CDR1 MNHEY and CDR2 SVGEGT. V was shortened by 2 bases and J by 6 bases, with 11 bases between the two germline ends. This CDR3 contains 13 residues. The DNA of the CDR3 is TGTGCCAGCAGTTACCTGGGACTCGGCGAGCAGTACTTC. It specifies CASSYLGLGEQYF.

This clonotype was detected ten times or more. The genes are TRBV5-8 and TRBJ2-7; possibly TRBD1 or TRBD2 for D (5 bases each). CDR3 length: 12 residues. In germline, CDR1 is SGHTS, CDR2 YDEGEE. With 4 bases removed from V and 4 bases from J, the gap between germline ends came to 9 bases. The CDR3 bases are TGTGCCAGCAGCCGGGACGAATACGAGCAGTACTTC. Protein: CASSRDEYEQYF.

In its sample, this clonotype was seen many times. The chain links TRBV19 to TRBJ1-5, with D perhaps TRBD1 (5 bases). The germline CDR1 and CDR2 sequences are LNHDA and SQIVND (reference sequence). This CDR3 is built from 14 residues. With 4 bases removed from V and 4 bases from J, the gap between germline ends came to 11 bases. In DNA, the CDR3 is TGTGCCAGTAGTACACAGGAGTCGAATCAGCCCCAGCATTTT. Translation gives CASSTQESNQPQHF. Filled out from reference TRBV19 and TRBJ1-5, the complete variable domain reads DGGITQSPKYLFRKEGQNVTLSCEQNLNHDAMYWYRQDPGQGLRLIYYSQIVNDFQKGDIAEGYSVSREKKESFPLTVTSAQKNPTAFYLCASSTQESNQPQHFGDGTRLSIL.

The chain carries TRBV25-1 and TRBJ1-1, with 9 bases lining up with TRBD1. Losses at the gene ends were 8 bases for V and 6 bases for J; bases not matched to a gene: 10. The CDR3 loop spans 14 amino acids. Germline V gives CDR1 MGHDK, CDR2 SYGVNS. The DNA for the CDR3 is TGTGCCAGCGTTGGGCGGGACAGGGACTCTGAAGCTTTCTTT. Residues: CASVGRDRDSEAFF.

V is TRBV5-6 and J is TRBJ1-5, with D possibly matching TRBD1 (6 bases). Trimming cost V 4 bases and J 13 bases, with 21 bases left between them. The length of the CDR3 is 14 residues. Germline V gene data show CDR1 as SGHDT and CDR2 as YYEEEE. The chain's CDR3 is CASSGGGPNSNQHF. CDR3 coding DNA: TGTGCCAGCAGCGGAGGGGGACCGAATAGCAATCAGCATTTT. The full variable domain, its missing parts supplied by reference TRBV5-6 and TRBJ1-5, is DAGVTQSPTHLIKTRGQQVTLRCSPKSGHDTVSWYQQALGQGPQFIFQYYEEEERQRGNFPDRFSGHQFPNYSSELNVNALLLGDSALYLCASSGGGPNSNQHFGDGTRLSIL.

The chain recombines TRBV10-1 with TRBJ2-2; 8 bases align to TRBD2. The CDR3 loop spans 13 amino acids. V shed 4 bases, J shed 6 bases, and the junction held 1 base outside the gene matches. The germline CDR1 and CDR2 sequences are WNHNN and SYGVQD (reference sequence). The CDR3 DNA reads TGCGCCAGCAGTGCGGGAGGGGCCGGGGAGCTGTTTTTT. It yields the protein CASSAGGAGELFF.

This clonotype was recorded only once. The chain is built from TRBV20-1 and TRBJ1-5; TRBD1 is a possible D gene (6 bases). The CDR3 extends over 15 amino acids. Trimming took off 6 bases at V and 5 bases at J, with 20 bases between the two ends. Germline CDR1 and CDR2: DFQATT and SNEGSKA (reference sequence). In DNA, the CDR3 is TGCAGTGCGCAAGAGGAGGGGGTAGTGGATCAGCCCCAGCATTTT. Translating gives CSAQEEGVVDQPQHF.

The chain employs TRBV29-1 and TRBJ2-7; 7 bases match TRBD1. Germline V gene sequence: CDR1 SQVTM, CDR2 ANQGSEA. The CDR3 loop spans 12 amino acids. V shed 4 bases, J shed 7 bases, and the junction held 7 bases outside the gene matches. The CDR3 is CSVARGSGEQYF. CDR3 DNA sequence: TGCAGCGTTGCCAGGGGGAGCGGTGAGCAGTACTTC.

J is TRBJ1-6 and V is TRBV10-3, with D possibly matching TRBD1 (5 bases). This CDR3 spans 13 amino acids. Germline CDR1 reads ENHRY; CDR2 reads SYGVKD. V dropped 11 bases and J dropped 5 bases, with 13 bases sitting between them. The CDR3 protein is CASRGANNSPLHF. The CDR3 bases are TGTGCCTCGAGAGGGGCCAATAATTCACCCCTCCACTTT.

In this sample, this clonotype turned up many times. The rearrangement links TRBV11-2 to TRBJ2-2; 11 positions match TRBD2. From germline, CDR1 is SGHAT and CDR2 FQNNGV. This CDR3 contains 16 residues. V was clipped by 4 bases and J by 4 bases; unmatched bases: 5. CDR3 DNA sequence: TGTGCCAGCAGCTACGTAGCGGGAGGGCCCACCGGGGAGCTGTTTTTT. Encoded protein: CASSYVAGGPTGELFF.

The rearrangement joins TRBV3-1 to TRBJ2-6; D remains ambiguous. Germline CDR1 LGHDT, CDR2 YNNKEL (reference sequence). The CDR3 runs to 16 residues. Trimming shortened V by 1 base and J by 1 base, and 8 bases separated the two germline ends. The CDR3 DNA reads as TGTGCCAGCAGCCAAGGGCCTTCGTCTGGGGCCAACGTCCTGACTTTC. This codes for CASSQGPSSGANVLTF.

This clonotype has a count of ten or more. This rearrangement joins TRBV20-1 to TRBJ1-2, with a possible D match to TRBD1 (5 bases). This CDR3 comprises 15 residues. The germline V and J ends were trimmed by 0 bases and 1 base, with 12 bases remaining between them. The germline V gene encodes CDR1 DFQATT and CDR2 SNEGSKA (reference sequence). CDR3 loop: CSARDPLQDNYGYTF. In nucleotides, the CDR3 is TGCAGTGCTAGAGATCCCTTACAGGATAACTATGGCTACACCTTC.

In its sample, this clonotype was seen a few times. The rearrangement joins TRBV6-1 to TRBJ1-4; TRBD1 matches 10 bases. Trimming removed 3 bases from V and 3 bases from J; junction bases left unmatched: 4. The CDR3 is made up of 16 amino acids. Germline CDR1 and CDR2: MNHNS and SASEGT. The CDR3: CASSDPGQGSNEKLFF. The CDR3 DNA reads TGTGCCAGCAGTGACCCGGGACAGGGGTCTAATGAAAAACTGTTTTTT.

A remark on this clonotype: One end of the junction fails to match germline, which may point to a read error. The genes are TRBV20-1 and TRBJ2-2; weak D call: TRBD1 (5 bases). CDR3 length: 14 residues. In germline, CDR1 is DFQATT, CDR2 SNEGSKA (reference sequence). The DNA for the CDR3 is TGCAGAGCTACAGTCCGTAGGGGCACCGGGGAGCTGTTTTTT. Its translation is CRATVRRGTGELFF.

The chain has TRBV7-9 and TRBJ1-6; TRBD1 is a possible D gene (6 bases). Trimming left V 0 bases short and J 10 bases short, with 16 bases between. Germline loops: CDR1 SEHNR, CDR2 FQNEAQ (reference sequence). The CDR3 has 16 amino acids. In nucleotides, the CDR3 is TGTGCCAGCAGCTTAGCTCCCAGGGGTGGCGGCTCACCCCTCCACTTT. Translating gives CASSLAPRGGGSPLHF.

V usage is TRBV6-1 and J usage is TRBJ1-5; D unclear. This CDR3 is built from 15 residues. Trimming removed 2 bases at V and 2 bases at J, with 10 bases between. Germline V gene data show CDR1 as MNHNS and CDR2 as SASEGT. CDR3 bases: TGTGCCAGCAGTGAAAGGAGCTCGGGCAATCAGCCCCAGCATTTT. This gives the protein CASSERSSGNQPQHF.

Worth noting for this clonotype: One junction end disagrees with the germline gene, perhaps due to a read error. V usage is TRBV11-2 and J usage is TRBJ2-7; D is unclear. The CDR3 has 15 residues. CDR1 is SGHAT and CDR2 is FQNNGV in the germline V gene. In DNA, the CDR3 is TGTGCCAGCAGCGTAGACGAGGATAGCTCCTACGAGCAGTACTTC. It translates to CASSVDEDSSYEQYF.

V is TRBV5-1 and J is TRBJ1-1, with 11 bases fitting TRBD1. The V gene's germline CDR1 is SGHRS and CDR2 YFSETQ. V shed 0 bases, J shed 0 bases, and the junction held 1 base outside the gene matches. The CDR3 consists of 16 residues. The CDR3 region is CASSLGDRGMNTEAFF. The CDR3 coding sequence is TGCGCCAGCAGCTTGGGGGACAGGGGGATGAACACTGAAGCTTTCTTT. The entire variable domain, with the rest obtained from reference TRBV5-1 and TRBJ1-1, is as follows: KAGVTQTPRYLIKTRGQQVTLSCSPISGHRSVSWYQQTPGQGLQFLFEYFSETQRNKGNFPGRFSGRQFSNSRSEMNVSTLELGDSALYLCASSLGDRGMNTEAFFGQGTRLTVV.

The chain joins TRBV19 to TRBJ2-5; 12 positions agree with TRBD1. V trimming: 3 bases; J trimming: 4 bases; junction bases outside the gene matches: 3. The germline V gene encodes CDR1 LNHDA and CDR2 SQIVND (reference sequence). CDR3 length equals 15 residues. The CDR3 DNA is TGTGCCAGTAGTATTGGGACAGGGGGCGGAGAGACCCAGTACTTC. Protein sequence: CASSIGTGGGETQYF. The entire variable domain, with the rest obtained from reference TRBV19 and TRBJ2-5, is as follows: DGGITQSPKYLFRKEGQNVTLSCEQNLNHDAMYWYRQDPGQGLRLIYYSQIVNDFQKGDIAEGYSVSREKKESFPLTVTSAQKNPTAFYLCASSIGTGGGETQYFGPGTRLLVL.

The chain couples TRBV7-9 to TRBJ2-7; TRBD1 aligns across 7 bases. Germline V CDR1 and CDR2: SEHNR, FQNEAQ (reference sequence). This CDR3 is 14 amino acids long. The junction had 4 bases not matched to a gene; V was cut back by 5 bases and J by 0 bases. This CDR3 reads CASSTYRGSYEQYF. CDR3 nucleotides: TGTGCCAGCAGCACCTACAGGGGCTCCTACGAGCAGTACTTC.

Turning to this clonotype: At one end the junction does not follow the germline gene, possibly because of a read error. The CDR3 region has the DNA TGTGCCAGCTGGACAGGACATTCGTACGAGCAGTACTTC. It codes for CASWTGHSYEQYF. The chain combines TRBV4-1 with TRBJ2-7; 7 nucleotides line up with TRBD1. There are 13 residues in the CDR3. Germline lookup yields CDR1 MGHRA and CDR2 YSYEKL.